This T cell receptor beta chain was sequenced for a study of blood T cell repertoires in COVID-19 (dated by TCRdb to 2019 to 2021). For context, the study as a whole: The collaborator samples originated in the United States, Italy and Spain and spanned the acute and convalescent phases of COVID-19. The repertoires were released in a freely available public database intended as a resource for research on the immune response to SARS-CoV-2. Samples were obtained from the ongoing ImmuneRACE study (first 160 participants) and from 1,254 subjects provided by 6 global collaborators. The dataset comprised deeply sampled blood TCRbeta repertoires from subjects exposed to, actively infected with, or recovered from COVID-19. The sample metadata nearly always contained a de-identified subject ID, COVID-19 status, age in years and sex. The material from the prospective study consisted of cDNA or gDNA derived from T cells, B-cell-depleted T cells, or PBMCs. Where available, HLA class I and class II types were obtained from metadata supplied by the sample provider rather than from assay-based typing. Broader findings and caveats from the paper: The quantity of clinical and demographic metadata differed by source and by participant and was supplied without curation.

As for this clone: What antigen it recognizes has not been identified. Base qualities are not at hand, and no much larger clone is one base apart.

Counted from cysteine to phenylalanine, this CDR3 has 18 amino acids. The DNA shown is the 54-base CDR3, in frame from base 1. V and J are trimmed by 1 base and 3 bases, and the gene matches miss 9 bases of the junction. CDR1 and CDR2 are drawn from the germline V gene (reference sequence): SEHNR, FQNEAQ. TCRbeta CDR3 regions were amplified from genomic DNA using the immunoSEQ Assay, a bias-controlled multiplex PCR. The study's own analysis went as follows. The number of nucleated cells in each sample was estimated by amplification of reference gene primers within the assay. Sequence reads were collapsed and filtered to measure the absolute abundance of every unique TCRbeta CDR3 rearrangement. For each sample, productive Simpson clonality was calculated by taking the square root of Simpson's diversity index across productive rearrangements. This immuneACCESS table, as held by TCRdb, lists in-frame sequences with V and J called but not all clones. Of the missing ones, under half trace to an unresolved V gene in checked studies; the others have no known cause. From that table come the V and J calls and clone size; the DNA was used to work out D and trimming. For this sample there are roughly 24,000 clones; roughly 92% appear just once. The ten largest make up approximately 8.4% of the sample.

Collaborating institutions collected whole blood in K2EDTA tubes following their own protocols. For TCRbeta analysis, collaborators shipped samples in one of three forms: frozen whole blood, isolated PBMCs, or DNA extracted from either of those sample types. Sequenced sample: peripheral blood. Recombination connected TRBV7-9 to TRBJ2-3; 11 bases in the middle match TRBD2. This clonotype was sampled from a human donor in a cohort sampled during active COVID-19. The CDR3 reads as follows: CASSLDHSSGGKTDTQYF. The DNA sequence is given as TGTGCCAGCAGCTTAGACCATTCTAGCGGGGGGAAAACAGATACGCAGTATTTT.